One sample yielded the 27 T cell receptor beta chains listed below, sequenced in a study of radiation and T cells in renal cell carcinoma. Described time point: blood 4 weeks post-SBRT, at nephrectomy. Described treatment: 15 Gy SBRT to primary tumor, nephrectomy 4 weeks later. Sequencing was performed with immunoSEQ multiplex PCR; in TCRdb, only in-frame clones are kept and a portion is missing. The sample contains approximately 83,000 clones, around 85% of which appear only once. This material consisted of blood, taken from a patient whose treatment included radiotherapy and nephrectomy. These receptors originate from a man in his forties or fifties with renal cell carcinoma.

This chain links TRBV7-9 with TRBJ1-4, with D unresolved. CDR1 SEHNR and CDR2 FQNEAQ come from the germline V gene (reference sequence). Trimming took off 1 base at V and 4 bases at J, with 13 bases between the two ends. This CDR3 is 16 amino acids long. The CDR3 reads CASSLGPRGLNEKLFF. The CDR3 nucleotides are TGTGCCAGCAGCTTAGGGCCTCGTGGGCTTAATGAAAAACTGTTTTTT.

V and J are TRBV18 and TRBJ1-4, with D hard to call. The germline CDR1 and CDR2 sequences are KGHSH and LQKENI. Trimming shortened V by 1 base and J by 0 bases, and 6 bases separated the two germline ends. The CDR3 is 15 residues long. The CDR3 nucleotides are TGTGCCAGCTCACCACGAGGAGCAACTAATGAAAAACTGTTTTTT. It is translated as CASSPRGATNEKLFF. Using reference TRBV18 and TRBJ1-4 for the parts outside the CDR3, the full variable domain is NAGVMQNPRHLVRRRGQEARLRCSPMKGHSHVYWYRQLPEEGLKFMVYLQKENIIDESGMPKERFSAEFPKEGPSILRIQQVVRGDSAAYFCASSPRGATNEKLFFGSGTQLSVL.

J is TRBJ2-2 and V is TRBV7-9, with 8 nucleotides matching TRBD2. The CDR3 consists of 15 residues. V was clipped by 3 bases and J by 0 bases; unmatched bases: 0. CDR1 SEHNR and CDR2 FQNEAQ come from the germline V gene (reference sequence). The CDR3 nucleotides are TGTGCCAGCAGCTTGGGACTAGCGAACACCGGGGAGCTGTTTTTT. As protein: CASSLGLANTGELFF.

This clone appeared a single time. The chain uses TRBV6-1 and TRBJ1-2, with 9 nucleotides matching TRBD1. CDR3 size: 14 residues. Germline V gene sequence: CDR1 MNHNS, CDR2 SASEGT. J was trimmed by 4 bases and V by 5 bases; bases with no gene match: 5. CDR3 protein: CASSTGGGGYGYTF. CDR3 nucleotides: TGTGCCAGCAGTACAGGGGGCGGTGGCTATGGCTACACCTTC.

The chain is built from TRBV5-1 and TRBJ1-1; 9 nucleotides align to TRBD1. The CDR3 totals 15 residues. The V gene end was trimmed by 4 bases and the J gene end by 0 bases; junction bases not matched to a gene: 4. Looked up from germline, CDR1 is SGHRS and CDR2 is YFSETQ. The CDR3 sequence: CASSPDRGMNTEAFF. For the CDR3, the DNA is TGCGCCAGCAGCCCTGACAGGGGGATGAACACTGAAGCTTTCTTT.

V usage is TRBV19 and J usage is TRBJ1-1; D remains ambiguous. Germline values: CDR1 LNHDA, CDR2 SQIVND (reference sequence). CDR3 length equals 13 residues. Trimming removed 2 bases at V and 1 base at J, with 5 bases between. Here the CDR3 reads CASSIIANTEAFF. CDR3 bases: TGTGCCAGTAGTATAATAGCGAACACTGAAGCTTTCTTT.

The chain carries TRBV6-1 and TRBJ2-7; perhaps TRBD2 as D (6 bases). Germline V gene sequence: CDR1 MNHNS, CDR2 SASEGT. Deletions cut 3 bases from V and 9 bases from J, with 30 bases between. CDR3 length: 18 residues. CDR3 protein: CASSDLVGAEGRLVVQYF. DNA of the CDR3: TGTGCCAGCAGTGACCTGGTTGGCGCGGAAGGTAGACTAGTTGTGCAGTACTTC.

The rearrangement uses TRBV4-1 and TRBJ1-2; no reliable D call. From germline, CDR1 is MGHRA and CDR2 YSYEKL. Trimming took off 2 bases at V and 6 bases at J, with 22 bases between the two ends. The CDR3 has 17 amino acids. CDR3 bases: TGCGCCAGCAGCCAAACGGCAGGATACGCCCTAAACCATGGCTACACCTTC. The encoded protein is CASSQTAGYALNHGYTF.

The J gene is TRBJ2-1, the V gene TRBV14, with a possible D match to TRBD1 (6 bases). Trimming stripped 3 bases from V and 4 bases from J, with 10 bases between. The CDR3 runs to 14 residues. Germline assignment: CDR1 SGHDN and CDR2 FVKESK. The CDR3 here is CASSHPDRYNEQFF. Here the CDR3 DNA reads TGTGCCAGCAGCCACCCCGACAGGTACAATGAGCAGTTCTTC.

The rearrangement links TRBV5-1 to TRBJ2-7, with a tentative D call TRBD1 (6 bases). This CDR3 spans 14 amino acids. Trimming removed 2 bases at V and 3 bases at J, with 12 bases between. Germline-derived CDR1 and CDR2 are SGHRS and YFSETQ. The chain's CDR3 is CASSFGQTIYEQYF. DNA of the CDR3: TGCGCCAGCAGCTTTGGACAGACGATCTACGAGCAGTACTTC.

With regard to this clone: This may arise from a read error, as a much more abundant clone is one base away. In the same sample, other DNA sequences code for this CDR3. V gene TRBV9 combines with J gene TRBJ1-2; D gene uncertain. Germline V gene lookup returns CDR1 SGDLS and CDR2 YYNGEE. The CDR3 has 11 amino acids. V was cut by 3 bases and J by 2 bases, with 2 bases left in between. CDR3 sequence reads: CASSANYGYTF. The CDR3 DNA reads as TGTGCCAGCAGCGCGAACTATGGCTACACCTTC.

The genes are TRBV7-9 and TRBJ2-5; D perhaps matches TRBD1 (6 bases). CDR3 length equals 12 residues. Trimming took off 5 bases at V and 7 bases at J, with 11 bases between the two ends. CDR1 is SEHNR and CDR2 is FQNEAQ in the germline V gene (reference sequence). The CDR3 sequence is CASSPLQGTQYF. As DNA, the CDR3 is TGTGCCAGCAGCCCCTTACAGGGGACCCAGTACTTC. Full variable domain (outside the CDR3, taken from reference TRBV7-9 and TRBJ2-5): DTGVSQNPRHKITKRGQNVTFRCDPISEHNRLYWYRQTLGQGPEFLTYFQNEAQLEKSRLLSDRFSAERPKGSFSTLEIQRTEQGDSAMYLCASSPLQGTQYFGPGTRLLVL.

J is TRBJ1-6 and V is TRBV5-1; 9 bases line up with TRBD1. The V and J ends lost 3 bases and 0 bases, in that order; junction bases with no gene match: 7. The CDR3 is 18 amino acids. Germline CDR1 SGHRS, CDR2 YFSETQ. The CDR3 loop is CASSYNPGQGSYNSPLHF. The CDR3 DNA follows: TGCGCCAGCAGCTACAACCCGGGACAGGGCTCCTATAATTCACCCCTCCACTTT.

V usage is TRBV5-4 and J usage is TRBJ2-2, with D hard to call. V lost 1 base and J lost 1, with 5 bases in between. The CDR3 length is 14 residues. Germline V lookup: CDR1 SGHNT, CDR2 YYREEE (reference sequence). The CDR3 DNA reads TGTGCCAGCAGCTTGTACGGGAACACCGGGGAGCTGTTTTTT. Its translation: CASSLYGNTGELFF.

The chain carries TRBV5-1 and TRBJ2-1; either TRBD1 or TRBD2 may supply D (5 bases each). Germline V gives CDR1 SGHRS, CDR2 YFSETQ. CDR3 length equals 18 residues. Trimming stripped 9 bases from V and 1 base from J, with 26 bases between. The CDR3 DNA reads TGCGCCAACGAAATTCCCGGGACGCGAGGTGGGTCCTACAATGAGCAGTTCTTC. This codes for CANEIPGTRGGSYNEQFF.

V is TRBV2 and J is TRBJ1-5; 9 nucleotides match TRBD1. Germline-derived CDR1 and CDR2 are SNHLY and FYNNEI. Trimming at V came to 5 bases and at J to 6 bases, leaving 8 bases not matched to a gene. This CDR3 contains 15 residues. Here the CDR3 reads CASSQQGAEGQPQHF. In DNA form, the CDR3 reads TGTGCCAGCAGTCAACAGGGGGCTGAGGGTCAGCCCCAGCATTTT. Filled out from reference TRBV2 and TRBJ1-5, the complete variable domain reads EPEVTQTPSHQVTQMGQEVILRCVPISNHLYFYWYRQILGQKVEFLVSFYNNEISEKSEIFDDQFSVERPDGSNFTLKIRSTKLEDSAMYFCASSQQGAEGQPQHFGDGTRLSIL.

V is TRBV6-5 and J is TRBJ2-5; 10 bases fit TRBD2. Germline CDR1 reads MNHEY; CDR2 reads SVGAGI. J was trimmed by 2 bases and V by 6 bases; bases with no gene match: 3. CDR3 size: 14 residues. The CDR3 DNA reads as TGTGCCAGCAGCCCTAGCGGGGGACAAGAGACCCAGTACTTC. This codes for CASSPSGGQETQYF.

The J gene is TRBJ1-6, the V gene TRBV27, with D tentatively TRBD1 (5 bases). The germline CDR1 and CDR2 sequences are MNHEY and SMNVEV (reference sequence). V dropped 3 bases and J dropped 7 bases, with 10 bases sitting between them. The CDR3 consists of 14 residues. The CDR3 nucleotides are TGTGCCAGCAGTTTCACAGGAGTCAATTCACCCCTCCACTTT. This gives the protein CASSFTGVNSPLHF.

This clone appeared a single time. This sequence joins TRBV2 and TRBJ2-3, with D uncertain. V was pared by 3 bases and J by 0 bases, with 10 bases between. Germline CDR1 and CDR2: SNHLY and FYNNEI. This CDR3 is built from 15 residues. CDR3 sequence (DNA): TGTGCCAGCAGTGATCCGGCGAAGAGCACAGATACGCAGTATTTT. Translation: CASSDPAKSTDTQYF.

CDR3 residues: CASSQEFRIGLAGANVLTF. The DNA for the CDR3 is TGCGCCAGCAGCCAAGAATTTCGAATTGGGTTGGCTGGGGCCAACGTCCTGACTTTC. The chain joins TRBV4-3 to TRBJ2-6; D gene uncertain. This CDR3 has 19 residues. The V and J ends lost 0 bases and 2 bases respectively, with 17 bases between them. Germline V CDR1 and CDR2: LGHNA, YSLEER.

The rearrangement joins TRBV6-5 to TRBJ1-1; no clear D gene. The CDR3 runs 13 residues. The V and J ends lost 0 bases and 11 bases respectively, with 13 bases between them. CDR1 is MNHEY, CDR2 SVGAGI, per germline. Here the CDR3 DNA reads TGTGCCAGCAGTTACTCACAAAACAGTCTGGCTTTCTTT. Its translation is CASSYSQNSLAFF.

This clone was counted a few times. This sequence joins TRBV30 and TRBJ1-1; no definite D call. This CDR3 comprises 12 residues. Germline lookup yields CDR1 GTSNPN and CDR2 SVGIG (reference sequence). The V end was cut by 2 bases, the J end by 8 bases, with 12 bases between. CDR3 in DNA: TGTGCCTGGAGTTCTAATACCCACGAAGCTTTCTTT. This sequence encodes CAWSSNTHEAFF.

This clone was counted between two and nine times. The rearrangement links TRBV15 to TRBJ2-1; weak D call: TRBD2 (6 bases). The ends were cut back, 9 bases at V and 9 bases at J, with 18 bases in the middle. The germline gives CDR1 LNHNV, CDR2 YYDKDF (reference sequence). The CDR3 spans 13 residues. CDR3 sequence reads: CATAGFSRSEQFF. CDR3 DNA: TGTGCCACGGCGGGGTTTTCTCGCAGTGAGCAGTTCTTC.

V and J are TRBV19 and TRBJ2-7; TRBD2 matches at 8 bases. V lost 2 bases to trimming and J lost 7 bases; unmatched junction nucleotides: 4. The CDR3 totals 13 residues. CDR1 and CDR2 (germline): LNHDA, SQIVND (reference sequence). The DNA of the CDR3 is TGTGCCAGTAGTATAAGCGGGGGCCGAGAGCAGTACTTC. Translating it yields CASSISGGREQYF.

This chain uses TRBV6-1 with TRBJ1-1; D possibly corresponds to TRBD1 (6 bases). Germline values: CDR1 MNHNS, CDR2 SASEGT. This CDR3 spans 14 amino acids. The germline V and J ends were trimmed by 6 bases and 8 bases, with 19 bases remaining between them. CDR3 nucleotide sequence: TGTGCCAGCAGAATAGGGGTACAGGGACTAGAAGCTTTCTTT. Protein product: CASRIGVQGLEAFF.

The chain recombines TRBV9 with TRBJ2-2; 7 bases agree with TRBD1. The germline gives CDR1 SGDLS, CDR2 YYNGEE. With V trimmed by 4 bases and J by 7 bases, 7 bases remained unmatched. This CDR3 contains 14 residues. DNA of the CDR3: TGTGCCAGCAGCACCCAGGGGGATGGCGGGGAGCTGTTTTTT. Translation: CASSTQGDGGELFF.

The rearrangement links TRBV27 to TRBJ2-1; D gene uncertain. From germline, CDR1 is MNHEY and CDR2 SMNVEV (reference sequence). Trimming shortened V by 3 bases and J by 8 bases, and 11 bases separated the two germline ends. This CDR3 region has 13 residues. CDR3 region: CASSFTRMDEQFF. The CDR3 coding sequence is TGTGCCAGCAGTTTTACCCGTATGGATGAGCAGTTCTTC.